Included here is one T cell receptor beta chain sequence, with context. Its antigen is undetermined. This entry is derived from a study of cytomegalovirus exposure and HLA in healthy donors. The study's findings and limits: Three CMV-associated chains proved CMV antigen-specific in vitro. The classifier was said to identify cytomegalovirus status with high specificity and sensitivity. For most TCR sequences rarity was the rule, although some public TCRs occurred in many donors.

Measured with immunoSEQ multiplex PCR; TCRdb has only the in-frame clones, and not every one. The table has 200,000 or so clones, around 80% seen once. This CDR3 spans 17 amino acids. Germline V gives CDR1 LGHNA, CDR2 YNFKEQ. V was cut by 0 bases and J by 2 bases, with 16 bases left in between. The donors were members of the validation cohort comprising some 130 subjects, separate from the approximately 630-subject first cohort. J is TRBJ2-5 and V is TRBV4-2, with a tentative D call TRBD1 (5 bases). Sequencing was performed on PBMCs. This receptor was obtained from a woman in her twenties or thirties in good health and CMV-seropositive. Here the CDR3 reads CASSQERKGPGQETQYF. As DNA, the CDR3 is TGTGCCAGCAGCCAAGAAAGGAAGGGGCCCGGTCAAGAGACCCAGTACTTC.